This is a list of T cell receptor beta chains from one sample in a study of blood T cells in healthy people across ages. TCRdb re-derived calls from the 5' RACE reads in MiXCR, one entry per CDR3 protein. The sample has approximately 780,000 distinct CDR3 sequences; roughly 26% are singletons. This sample was also put to use in a study of T cells of mothers and their children.

The sequenced material came from blood. The receptors stem from a boy younger than 18 in good health. Each CDR3 is given with its conserved first and last residue. Each record gives: V gene, D gene, J gene, clone size, CDR3 DNA, CDR3 protein. D genes are given only for firm matches. Size is stated for part of the rows, as once, few or many counts, or as a class when the clone is expanded.

TRBV4-1	-	TRBJ1-4	-	TGCGCCAGCAGCCACCCCCGGGCAAGCGCTGATGAAAAACTGTTTTTT	CASSHPRASADEKLFF
TRBV7-8	TRBD1	TRBJ1-5	many	TGTGCCAGCAGCTTACGACAGGGGCCTTCGCAGCCCCAGCATTTT	CASSLRQGPSQPQHF
TRBV5-1	TRBD2	TRBJ2-1	few	TGCGCCAGCAGCTTGGTCGCGACTAGCGGCAATGAGCAGTTCTTC	CASSLVATSGNEQFF
TRBV5-1	TRBD2	TRBJ2-3	few	TGCGCCAGCAGCCGGGACTACACTAGCACAGATACGCAGTATTTT	CASSRDYTSTDTQYF
TRBV6-2/TRBV6-3	-	TRBJ2-3	-	TGTGCCAGCACGGTCCTGCCCCAGCGGAATACGCAGTATTTT	CASTVLPQRNTQYF
TRBV14	TRBD2	TRBJ2-5	-	TGTGCCAGCAGCCCCATCAGCGGGGGGGCGGAGACCCAGTACTTC	CASSPISGGAETQYF
TRBV21-1	-	TRBJ2-5	few	TGTGCCAGCAGGGGGCGGGAGGAGTTCTTC	CASRGREEFF
TRBV13	TRBD2	TRBJ2-5	-	TGTGCCAGCAGCCACTGGACTAGCGGGGGGGCGGACGAGACCCAGTACTTC	CASSHWTSGGADETQYF
TRBV28	-	TRBJ2-7	many	TGTGCCAGCAGTTTAACCGGGAATTGGGAGCAGTACTTC	CASSLTGNWEQYF
TRBV29-1	TRBD1	TRBJ1-1	-	TGCAGCGTAATCACAGGGGGGGGCGACACTGAAGCTTTCTTT	CSVITGGGDTEAFF
TRBV24-1	-	TRBJ2-5	-	TGTGCCACCAGTGATTCTAGGGCAGAAGAGACCCAGTACTTC	CATSDSRAEETQYF
TRBV6-2/TRBV6-3	TRBD2	TRBJ2-5	-	TGTGCCAGCTTTTCAATGCGGGGGGGCCAAGAGACCCAGTACTTC	CASFSMRGGQETQYF
TRBV9	-	TRBJ2-3	-	TGTGCCAGCAGCGTAGATCTGGCTAGCACAGATACGCAGTATTTT	CASSVDLASTDTQYF
TRBV29-1	-	TRBJ1-2	many	TGCAGCGTTGAGGACAGCTTCTATGGCTACACCTTC	CSVEDSFYGYTF
TRBV10-3	-	TRBJ1-1	-	TGTGCCATCAGTGAGTCAGGGGGAGGTGTAAACACTGAAGCTTTCTTT	CAISESGGGVNTEAFF
TRBV5-1	-	TRBJ2-5	few	TGCGCCAGCAGCCAGTTTGCGGGCTGGGAGACCCAGTACTTC	CASSQFAGWETQYF
TRBV7-9	-	TRBJ2-7	few	TGTGCCAGCAGCCAAGAGGCAACAGGGTTCTACGAGCAGTACTTC	CASSQEATGFYEQYF
TRBV2	TRBD2	TRBJ2-5	once	TGTGCCAGCAGCGCTAGCGGGGGCTCCCAAGAGTCCCAGTACTTC	CASSASGGSQESQYF
TRBV24-1	TRBD1	TRBJ2-2	-	TGTGCCACCAGTGATTCCCGGACAGGGGGGGACGGGGAGCTGTTTTTT	CATSDSRTGGDGELFF
TRBV20-1	TRBD2	TRBJ2-5	-	TGCAGTGCTACGTTAGCGGGGGGGACCCAAGAGACCCAGTACTTC	CSATLAGGTQETQYF
TRBV9	-	TRBJ2-7	once	TGTGCCAGCAGCGCCGGAAGACGGGCCTACGAGCAGTACTTC	CASSAGRRAYEQYF
TRBV18	-	TRBJ1-2	-	TGTGCCAGCTCACCACCGGACATGGTCTATGGCTACACCTTC	CASSPPDMVYGYTF
TRBV13	TRBD2	TRBJ2-1	-	TGTGCCAGCAGCCTCGGGGGGATAGGGTCTTATGAGCAGTTCTTC	CASSLGGIGSYEQFF
TRBV5-1	-	TRBJ1-2	few	TGCGCCAGCAGCCCCGGGACATCTAGCTATGGCTACACCTTC	CASSPGTSSYGYTF
TRBV3-1	-	TRBJ2-5	few	TGTGCCAGCAGCCATGGGGGAGTACAAGAGACCCAGTACTTC	CASSHGGVQETQYF
TRBV29-1	-	TRBJ2-3	-	TGCAGCGCAGGCAGGGGCACAGATACGCAGTATTTT	CSAGRGTDTQYF
TRBV20-1	-	TRBJ2-4	-	TGCAGTGCAGCCAATAACGCCAAAAACATTCAGTACTTC	CSAANNAKNIQYF
TRBV7-9	-	TRBJ1-1	-	TGTGCCAGCAGCTTAACCCTCCGAGAAGCTTTCTTT	CASSLTLREAFF
TRBV27	-	TRBJ1-5	-	TGTGCCAGCAGTATATTGAGGGATGGGGCTAACAATCAGCCCCAGCATTTT	CASSILRDGANNQPQHF
TRBV14	-	TRBJ1-1	few	TGTGCCAGCAGCCTCCTCGGGATGGCGAACACTGAAGCTTTCTTT	CASSLLGMANTEAFF
TRBV29-1	TRBD1	TRBJ2-7	few	TGCAGCGTGGGGACAGGGGCCTACGAGCAGTACTTC	CSVGTGAYEQYF
TRBV29-1	-	TRBJ1-2	few	TGCAGCGTTGTTGGGTCGGACAGAGGCGGTTACTATGGCTACACCTTC	CSVVGSDRGGYYGYTF
TRBV27	-	TRBJ1-2	few	TGTGCCAGCAGTTTAAAGGGATGGTCTAACTATGGCTACACCTTC	CASSLKGWSNYGYTF
TRBV7-3	TRBD1	TRBJ2-6	-	TGTGCCAGCAGCTTTGGGGACAGAAGACTCTCAGGGGCCAACGTCCTGACTTTC	CASSFGDRRLSGANVLTF
TRBV12-3/TRBV12-4	-	TRBJ1-5	-	TGTGCCAGCGAGGGTGGCAGGGGACGCAATCAGCCCCAGCATTTT	CASEGGRGRNQPQHF
TRBV5-1	TRBD1	TRBJ2-7	-	TGCGCCAGCAGCTTGGCCGTCAGGGGGATGGAGGAGCAGTACTTC	CASSLAVRGMEEQYF
TRBV6-6	-	TRBJ1-3	-	TGTGCCGCAGCCGAATCGAGCTCTGGAAACACCATATATTTT	CAAAESSSGNTIYF
TRBV12-3/TRBV12-4	-	TRBJ1-3	few	TGTGCCGGGGGTGGCGTGGAAACTGGAAACACCATATATTTT	CAGGGVETGNTIYF
TRBV2	TRBD1	TRBJ1-1	-	TGTGCCAGCAGCATGAGGACAGGTCAAACTGAAGCTTTCTTT	CASSMRTGQTEAFF
TRBV20-1	TRBD2	TRBJ2-5	many	TGCAGTGCTAGAGCAGCGGGGGGTGGGGAGACCCAGTACTTC	CSARAAGGGETQYF
TRBV28	-	TRBJ2-1	few	TGTGCCAGCAGTCCCCGGATCCGCTCCTACAATGAGCAGTTCTTC	CASSPRIRSYNEQFF
TRBV6-6	-	TRBJ2-1	-	TGTGCCAGCAGGCGCCTTGTCAACAATGAGCAGTTCTTC	CASRRLVNNEQFF
TRBV6-6	-	TRBJ1-4	-	TGTGCCAGCAGTTCCCGGGAACAGGGCTTACTGTTTTTT	CASSSREQGLLFF
TRBV6-6	-	TRBJ1-1	-	TGTGCCAGCAGTTACGGTATGGAGGACACTGAAGCTTTCTTT	CASSYGMEDTEAFF
TRBV6-5	-	TRBJ1-1	once	TGTGCCAGCAGTTACAGGGGCGGGGGAACGAGCACTGAAGCTTTCTTT	CASSYRGGGTSTEAFF
TRBV4-1	-	TRBJ2-7	few	TGCGCCAGCAGCGTACAGGAGCCCTACGAGCAGTACTTC	CASSVQEPYEQYF
TRBV11-2	-	TRBJ2-5	-	TGTGCCAGCAGCTCTCCCCGACAGGACCTACAAGAGACCCAGTACTTC	CASSSPRQDLQETQYF
TRBV7-2	-	TRBJ1-2	-	TGTGCCAGCAGTATCGCCGCCCACACAGGGAACTATGGCTACACCTTC	CASSIAAHTGNYGYTF
TRBV24-1	-	TRBJ2-5	few	TGTGCCACCAGTGATTCGAAGGGGCAAGAGACCCAGTACTTC	CATSDSKGQETQYF
TRBV20-1	-	TRBJ1-1	-	TGCAGTGCTGGGGGGGTCCTGAACACTGAAGCTTTCTTT	CSAGGVLNTEAFF
TRBV5-1	-	TRBJ1-6	-	TGCGCCAGCAGCTTCGACAGCTCCTATAATTCACCCCTCCACTTT	CASSFDSSYNSPLHF
TRBV18	TRBD1	TRBJ1-4	few	TGTGCCAGCTCACCAAGATCCAACAGGGGTAATGAAAAACTGTTTTTT	CASSPRSNRGNEKLFF
TRBV6-6	-	TRBJ2-5	-	TGTGCCGGCAGGGGGGGAGCGGAGACCCAGTACTTC	CAGRGGAETQYF
TRBV5-5	TRBD1	TRBJ1-4	-	TGTGCCAGCAGCCCGCCGGGGACAGGCCTGGAAAAACTGTTTTTT	CASSPPGTGLEKLFF
TRBV7-9	-	TRBJ2-5	once	TGTGCCAGCAGCTCCCGAGGGACCTCTAAGGGGACCCAGTACTTC	CASSSRGTSKGTQYF
TRBV9	TRBD1	TRBJ1-2	few	TGTGCCAGCAGCGCTAGGGACAGGGGGCGCGACTATGGCTACACCTTC	CASSARDRGRDYGYTF
TRBV5-4	TRBD2	TRBJ2-7	-	TGTGCCAGCAGCCAAGATTTCGGGGGGACCTACGAGCAGTACTTC	CASSQDFGGTYEQYF
TRBV5-5	TRBD1	TRBJ1-2	-	TGTGCCAGCAGCGAGAGACAGGGCGCCTATGGCTACACCTTC	CASSERQGAYGYTF
TRBV6-5	TRBD1	TRBJ1-3	few	TGTGCCAGCAGTTACTTCGGGACAGGGAAGGCTGGAAACACCATATATTTT	CASSYFGTGKAGNTIYF
TRBV30	-	TRBJ1-1	-	TGTGCCTGGAGTGTGGGGGCGAATTCTAACACTGAAGCTTTCTTT	CAWSVGANSNTEAFF